What follows describes a single T cell receptor beta chain. The data were taken from a study of T-cell reconstitution after alpha-beta-depleted transplantation in children. Germline CDR1 is DFQATT and CDR2 is SNEGSKA (reference sequence). Germline trimming cut 2 bases from V and 6 bases from J; bases unmatched to any gene: 9. The CDR3 has 15 residues. This sample's TCRbeta library carried unique molecular identifier barcodes. Each CDR3 protein is one row after TCRdb ran MiXCR on the PCR reads. Of 450,000 to 600,000 distinct CDR3 sequences listed, around a third are singletons. The TCR sequence derives from a human donor who donated a stem cell graft to a child with aplastic anemia. The genes are TRBV20-1 and TRBJ2-2; TRBD2 agrees at 7 bases. Sequenced material: PBMCs from the stem cell graft donor, taken from the stem cell graft. The DNA for the CDR3 is TGCAGTGCTAGATATGCCGGGACTAACCCCGGGGAGCTGTTTTTT. Translated, it gives CSARYAGTNPGELFF.